This T cell receptor (beta chain) was retrieved from a study of shared clonotypes between healthy human individuals. Points from the study as a whole: Among donors, sharing of clonotypes was expected to be affected by sequencing depth. Richness estimates generally favored naive over memory subsets.

Assay used: immunoSEQ multiplex PCR; TCRdb lists only in-frame clones, some missing. The sample yields millions of clones, about 93% seen once. In the naive CD8 group, cells lacked CD45RO and were positively selected for CCR7, so terminally differentiated effector memory CD45RA+ cells were left out. Germline V gives CDR1 MDHEN, CDR2 SYDVKM. This CDR3 has 17 residues. Trimming at V came to 5 bases and at J to 2 bases, leaving 13 bases not matched to a gene. Remarks on this clone: The antigen is unknown.

This clonotype originated in a man aged 18 to 29 in good health. Some clones in this sample may be carry-over from other donors' samples. The source material was naive CD8+ T cells from PBMCs. The rearrangement joins TRBV28 to TRBJ2-3, with 7 bases that match TRBD1. CDR3 sequence reads: CASSRHAGQAFTDTQYF. The CDR3 bases are TGTGCCAGCAGTCGGCACGCCGGACAGGCATTCACAGATACGCAGTATTTT.